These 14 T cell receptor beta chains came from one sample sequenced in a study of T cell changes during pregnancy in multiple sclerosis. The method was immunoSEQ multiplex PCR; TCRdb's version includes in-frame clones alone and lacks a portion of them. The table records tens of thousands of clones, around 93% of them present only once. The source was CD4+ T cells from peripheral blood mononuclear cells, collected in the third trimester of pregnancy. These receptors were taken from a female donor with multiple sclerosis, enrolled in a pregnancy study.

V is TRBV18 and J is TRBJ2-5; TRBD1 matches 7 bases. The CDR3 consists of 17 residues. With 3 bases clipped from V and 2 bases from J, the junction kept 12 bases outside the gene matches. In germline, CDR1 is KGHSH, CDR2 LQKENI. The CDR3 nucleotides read TGTGCCAGCTCACCCTTTTTAGGACAGGCGCCTCAAGAGACCCAGTACTTC. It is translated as CASSPFLGQAPQETQYF.

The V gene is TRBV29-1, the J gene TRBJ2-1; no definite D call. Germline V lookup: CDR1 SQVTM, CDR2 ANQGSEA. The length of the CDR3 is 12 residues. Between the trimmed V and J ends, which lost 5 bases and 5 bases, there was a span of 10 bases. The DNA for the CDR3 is TGCAGCGTTTGGGCTATTAACAATGAGCAGTTCTTC. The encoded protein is CSVWAINNEQFF.

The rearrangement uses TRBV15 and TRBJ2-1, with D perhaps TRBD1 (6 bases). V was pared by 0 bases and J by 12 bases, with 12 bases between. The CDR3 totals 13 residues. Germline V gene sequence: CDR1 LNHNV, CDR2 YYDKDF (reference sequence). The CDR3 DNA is TGTGCCACCAGCAGAGAGGGGGCGCTTTGGCAGTTCTTC. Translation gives CATSREGALWQFF.

CDR3: CASSLQGTYNEQFF. The CDR3 region has the DNA TGTGCCAGCAGCTTACAGGGAACCTACAATGAGCAGTTCTTC. The rearrangement links TRBV9 to TRBJ2-1; TRBD1 might be the D (6 bases). V lost 4 bases to trimming and J lost 2 bases, with 10 bases between them. There are 14 residues in the CDR3. Germline V CDR1 and CDR2: SGDLS, YYNGEE.

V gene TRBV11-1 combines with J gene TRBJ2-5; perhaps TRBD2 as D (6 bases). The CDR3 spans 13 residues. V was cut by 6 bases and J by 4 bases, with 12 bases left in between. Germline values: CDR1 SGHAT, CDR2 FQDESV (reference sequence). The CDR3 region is CASSFAGIETQYF. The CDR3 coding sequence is TGTGCCAGCAGTTTTGCGGGAATAGAGACCCAGTACTTC.

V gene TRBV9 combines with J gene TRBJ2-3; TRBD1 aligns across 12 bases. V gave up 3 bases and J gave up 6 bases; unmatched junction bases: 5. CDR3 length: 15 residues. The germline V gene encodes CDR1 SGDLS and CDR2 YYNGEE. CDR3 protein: CASSATGQGADTQYF. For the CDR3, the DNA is TGTGCCAGCAGCGCTACGGGACAGGGGGCCGATACGCAGTATTTT.

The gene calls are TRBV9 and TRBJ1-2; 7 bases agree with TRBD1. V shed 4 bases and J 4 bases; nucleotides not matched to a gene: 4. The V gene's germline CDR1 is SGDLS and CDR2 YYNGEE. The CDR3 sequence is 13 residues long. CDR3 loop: CASSLTGPYGYTF. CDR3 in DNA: TGTGCCAGCAGCCTGACAGGGCCCTATGGCTACACCTTC.

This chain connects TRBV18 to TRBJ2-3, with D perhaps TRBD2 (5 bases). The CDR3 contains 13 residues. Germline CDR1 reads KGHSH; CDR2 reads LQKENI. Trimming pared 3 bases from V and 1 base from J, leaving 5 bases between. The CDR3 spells CASSPGGTDTQYF. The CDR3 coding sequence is TGTGCCAGCTCACCCGGGGGCACAGATACGCAGTATTTT. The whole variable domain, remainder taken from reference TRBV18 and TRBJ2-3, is NAGVMQNPRHLVRRRGQEARLRCSPMKGHSHVYWYRQLPEEGLKFMVYLQKENIIDESGMPKERFSAEFPKEGPSILRIQQVVRGDSAAYFCASSPGGTDTQYFGPGTRLTVL.

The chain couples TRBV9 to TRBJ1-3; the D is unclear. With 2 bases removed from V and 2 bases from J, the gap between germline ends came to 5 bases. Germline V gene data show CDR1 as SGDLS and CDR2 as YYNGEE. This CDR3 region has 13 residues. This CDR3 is CASSVTPGNTIYF. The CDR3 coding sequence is TGTGCCAGCAGCGTCACACCTGGAAACACCATATATTTT. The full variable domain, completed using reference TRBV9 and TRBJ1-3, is DSGVTQTPKHLITATGQRVTLRCSPRSGDLSVYWYQQSLDQGLQFLIQYYNGEERAKGNILERFSAQQFPDLHSELNLSSLELGDSALYFCASSVTPGNTIYFGEGSWLTVV.

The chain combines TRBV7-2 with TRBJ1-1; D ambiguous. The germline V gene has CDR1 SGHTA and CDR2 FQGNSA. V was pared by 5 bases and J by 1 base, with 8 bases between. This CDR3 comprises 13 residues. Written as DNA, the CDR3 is TGTGCCAGCAGCCCCACACAGAACACTGAAGCTTTCTTT. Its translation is CASSPTQNTEAFF.

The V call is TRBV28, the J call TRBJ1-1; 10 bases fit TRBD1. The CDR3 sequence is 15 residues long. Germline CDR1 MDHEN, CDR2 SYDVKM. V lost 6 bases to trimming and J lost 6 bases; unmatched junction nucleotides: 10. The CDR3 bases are TGTGCCAGCAGCGGACAGGGGGTCGTTTGGGCTGAAGCTTTCTTT. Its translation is CASSGQGVVWAEAFF.

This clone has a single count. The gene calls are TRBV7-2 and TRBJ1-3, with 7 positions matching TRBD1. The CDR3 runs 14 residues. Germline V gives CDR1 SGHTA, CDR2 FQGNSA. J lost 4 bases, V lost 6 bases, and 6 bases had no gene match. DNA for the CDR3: TGTGCCAGCAGACTCACAGGGGAGGGAAACACCATATATTTT. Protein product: CASRLTGEGNTIYF.

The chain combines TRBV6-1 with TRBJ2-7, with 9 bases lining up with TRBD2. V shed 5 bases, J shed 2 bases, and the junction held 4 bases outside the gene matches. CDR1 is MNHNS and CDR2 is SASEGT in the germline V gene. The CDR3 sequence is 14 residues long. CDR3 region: CASSPLAGAYEQYF. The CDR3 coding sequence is TGTGCCAGCAGTCCTTTAGCGGGAGCCTACGAGCAGTACTTC.

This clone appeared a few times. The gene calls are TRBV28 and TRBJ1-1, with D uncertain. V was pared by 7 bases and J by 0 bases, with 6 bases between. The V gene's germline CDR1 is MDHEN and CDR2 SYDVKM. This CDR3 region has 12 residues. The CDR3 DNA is TGTGCCAGCAAGACTATGAACACTGAAGCTTTCTTT. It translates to CASKTMNTEAFF. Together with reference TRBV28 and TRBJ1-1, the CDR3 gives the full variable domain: DVKVTQSSRYLVKRTGEKVFLECVQDMDHENMFWYRQDPGLGLRLIYFSYDVKMKEKGDIPEGYSVSREKKERFSLILESASTNQTSMYLCASKTMNTEAFFGQGTRLTVV.